The TCR beta chain under discussion was sequenced for a study of blood T cell repertoires in COVID-19. Adults between roughly 18 and 95 years of age took part from about two dozen US areas. Grouping used clinical history reported by participants in a survey and questionnaire. Using immunoSEQ multiplex PCR, the repertoire was profiled, and TCRdb retains in-frame clones only, with some absent. The sample consists of approximately 490,000 clones, about 88% of them appearing once. With 6 bases clipped from V and 7 bases from J, the junction kept 6 bases outside the gene matches. The CDR3 covers 14 residues. CDR1 and CDR2 (germline): MNHEY, SVGAGI.

The receptor was isolated from a woman aged 55 to 70 who had recovered from COVID-19. The sample consisted of PBMCs or T cells enriched from blood (not recorded which). The rearrangement links TRBV6-5 to TRBJ1-5; 10 positions agree with TRBD1. CDR3 bases: TGTGCCAGCAGGGAGACAGGGGGCGGGCAGCCCCAGCATTTT. The encoded protein is CASRETGGGQPQHF.